This is a list of T cell receptor beta chains from one sample in a study of blood T cell repertoires in COVID-19. Method: immunoSEQ multiplex PCR; TCRdb's copy keeps in-frame clones and lacks some. This sample carries around 400,000 clones, 89% of them seen once, and the ten largest clones take approximately 1.2%. The sequenced sample consisted of peripheral blood. These receptor sequences come from a man aged 35 to 55 with acute or convalescent COVID-19. Each CDR3 is given with its conserved first and last residue. D genes are given only for firm matches. Size is omitted from some rows. Given values are once, few, many or a class for expanded clones.

j_call: TRBJ2-5
clone_size: NA
v_call: TRBV7-8
d_call: TRBD2
cdr3_nt: TGTGCCAGCAGCCTCGAACTAGCGGGAGAGGGGGAGACCCAGTACTTC
cdr3_aa: CASSLELAGEGETQYF

j_call: TRBJ2-3
clone_size: NA
v_call: TRBV7-9
d_call: TRBD1
cdr3_nt: TGTGCCAGCAGCCCAAGGACAGGGGGTAGCACAGATACGCAGTATTTT
cdr3_aa: CASSPRTGGSTDTQYF

j_call: TRBJ1-5
clone_size: few
v_call: TRBV19
d_call: NA
cdr3_nt: TGTGCCAGTAGAACAGGGTTTGGAGTCAATCAGCCCCAGCATTTT
cdr3_aa: CASRTGFGVNQPQHF

j_call: TRBJ1-6
clone_size: NA
v_call: TRBV9
d_call: TRBD1
cdr3_nt: TGTGCCAGCAGCGTAACAGGGGGAGATAATTCACCCCTCCACTTT
cdr3_aa: CASSVTGGDNSPLHF

j_call: TRBJ2-1
clone_size: NA
v_call: TRBV5-6
d_call: NA
cdr3_nt: TGTGCCAGCAGCTTTCTGGGGCCCTACAATGAGCAGTTCTTC
cdr3_aa: CASSFLGPYNEQFF

j_call: TRBJ2-7
clone_size: NA
v_call: TRBV7-8
d_call: TRBD1
cdr3_nt: TGTGCCAGCAGCTTAAGGACAGGGCCCAGCGAGCAGTACTTC
cdr3_aa: CASSLRTGPSEQYF

j_call: TRBJ2-1
clone_size: few
v_call: TRBV5-4
d_call: NA
cdr3_nt: TGTGCCAGCAGCTTTTTGGGGGCTAGTGAGCAGTTCTTC
cdr3_aa: CASSFLGASEQFF

j_call: TRBJ1-5
clone_size: NA
v_call: TRBV2
d_call: TRBD1
cdr3_nt: TGTGCCAGCAGTCAGAAGGGGGCAAGTCAGCCCCAGCATTTT
cdr3_aa: CASSQKGASQPQHF

j_call: TRBJ2-5
clone_size: NA
v_call: TRBV5-4
d_call: NA
cdr3_nt: TGTGCCAGCAGCTGGATCCAGGGGAGACAAGAGACCCAGTACTTC
cdr3_aa: CASSWIQGRQETQYF

j_call: TRBJ2-1
clone_size: NA
v_call: TRBV27
d_call: TRBD2
cdr3_nt: TGTGCCAGCAGTTTTGGGCGGGAGAGGGATGAGCAGTTCTTC
cdr3_aa: CASSFGRERDEQFF

j_call: TRBJ2-2
clone_size: NA
v_call: TRBV11-2
d_call: NA
cdr3_nt: TGTGCCAGCAGCTTTATCGGGAACGGGGAGCTGTTTTTT
cdr3_aa: CASSFIGNGELFF

j_call: TRBJ2-3
clone_size: NA
v_call: TRBV24-1
d_call: TRBD1
cdr3_nt: TGTGCCACCAGTGACCCTGGACAGGGGGTTTTAGATACGCAGTATTTT
cdr3_aa: CATSDPGQGVLDTQYF

j_call: TRBJ2-1
clone_size: NA
v_call: TRBV27
d_call: TRBD2
cdr3_nt: TGTGCCAGCAGTTCTGTGCGGGAGACCTACAATGAGCAGTTCTTC
cdr3_aa: CASSSVRETYNEQFF

j_call: TRBJ1-3
clone_size: NA
v_call: TRBV18
d_call: NA
cdr3_nt: TGTGCCAGCTCCCCGGGTGTGGACTCTGGAAACACCATATATTTT
cdr3_aa: CASSPGVDSGNTIYF

j_call: TRBJ2-7
clone_size: NA
v_call: TRBV27
d_call: TRBD2
cdr3_nt: TGTGCCAGCAGTTCCCCCCTCCAGCGGGGGGGCCATAGTTACGAGCAGTACTTC
cdr3_aa: CASSSPLQRGGHSYEQYF

j_call: TRBJ1-6
clone_size: NA
v_call: TRBV7-9
d_call: NA
cdr3_nt: TGTGCCAGCAGCTTACCTTCCGGGAGGGGGAATTCACCCCTCCACTTT
cdr3_aa: CASSLPSGRGNSPLHF

j_call: TRBJ1-3
clone_size: NA
v_call: TRBV5-4
d_call: NA
cdr3_nt: TGTGCCAGCAGCTTGCGGGGGTCTGGAAACACCATATATTTT
cdr3_aa: CASSLRGSGNTIYF

j_call: TRBJ2-7
clone_size: NA
v_call: TRBV2
d_call: TRBD1
cdr3_nt: TGTGCCAGCAGTGACGGGACAGGGGCGGGGGAGCAGTACTTC
cdr3_aa: CASSDGTGAGEQYF

j_call: TRBJ2-1
clone_size: NA
v_call: TRBV12-5
d_call: TRBD2
cdr3_nt: TGTGCTAGTGGTTTTGGTAGCGGGGGAGGGGGCGATGAGCAGTTCTTC
cdr3_aa: CASGFGSGGGGDEQFF

j_call: TRBJ2-5
clone_size: once
v_call: TRBV7-9
d_call: TRBD1
cdr3_nt: TGTGCCAGCAGAGGACAGGGGGAGACCCAGTACTTC
cdr3_aa: CASRGQGETQYF

j_call: TRBJ1-1
clone_size: NA
v_call: TRBV7-6
d_call: NA
cdr3_nt: TGTGCCAGCAGCTCCAGGGCTGAAGCTTTCTTT
cdr3_aa: CASSSRAEAFF

j_call: TRBJ2-7
clone_size: once
v_call: TRBV4-2
d_call: NA
cdr3_nt: TGTGCCAGCAGCCAAGAATCAGGACAAAGCTACGAGCAGTACTTC
cdr3_aa: CASSQESGQSYEQYF

j_call: TRBJ1-6
clone_size: NA
v_call: TRBV6-6
d_call: NA
cdr3_nt: TGTGCCAGCACATCAGGGTGGAATTCACCCCTCCACTTT
cdr3_aa: CASTSGWNSPLHF

j_call: TRBJ2-1
clone_size: NA
v_call: TRBV2
d_call: NA
cdr3_nt: TGTGCCAGCAGTGAGTCATGGGGGGACCCCTACAATGAGCAGTTCTTC
cdr3_aa: CASSESWGDPYNEQFF

j_call: TRBJ2-3
clone_size: NA
v_call: TRBV5-1
d_call: TRBD1
cdr3_nt: TGCGCCAGCAGCTTGGGACAGGGGGACACAGATACGCAGTATTTT
cdr3_aa: CASSLGQGDTDTQYF

j_call: TRBJ2-3
clone_size: NA
v_call: TRBV5-1
d_call: TRBD2
cdr3_nt: TGCGCCAGCAGCTTTGGACTAGCGGGACGAAGCACAGATACGCAGTATTTT
cdr3_aa: CASSFGLAGRSTDTQYF

j_call: TRBJ2-1
clone_size: NA
v_call: TRBV5-6
d_call: NA
cdr3_nt: TGTGCCAGCAGCCCCCAAGGGGCAACTAACCATGAGCAGTTCTTC
cdr3_aa: CASSPQGATNHEQFF

j_call: TRBJ1-4
clone_size: NA
v_call: TRBV6-1
d_call: NA
cdr3_nt: TGTGCCAGCAGTGATGGGGAGGCGGCTAATGAAAAACTGTTTTTT
cdr3_aa: CASSDGEAANEKLFF

j_call: TRBJ2-7
clone_size: NA
v_call: TRBV12-3/TRBV12-4
d_call: NA
cdr3_nt: TGTGCCAGCAGTGAGGACTACGAGCAGTACTTC
cdr3_aa: CASSEDYEQYF

j_call: TRBJ2-5
clone_size: once
v_call: TRBV6-1
d_call: NA
cdr3_nt: TGTGCCAGCAGTGAAGCGCTAGCAGAGACCCAGTACTTC
cdr3_aa: CASSEALAETQYF

j_call: TRBJ2-2
clone_size: NA
v_call: TRBV6-5
d_call: TRBD1
cdr3_nt: TGTGCCAGCAGTTACCCCGGACAGGGGAGGGGGGAGCTGTTTTTT
cdr3_aa: CASSYPGQGRGELFF

j_call: TRBJ2-2
clone_size: NA
v_call: TRBV19
d_call: TRBD2
cdr3_nt: TGTGCCAGTAGTATATCACTAGCGGTGGAGCTGTTTTTT
cdr3_aa: CASSISLAVELFF

j_call: TRBJ2-2
clone_size: NA
v_call: TRBV7-9
d_call: NA
cdr3_nt: TGTGCCAGCAGCTCAACTCCGGGACAAAAGAACACCGGGGAGCTGTTTTTT
cdr3_aa: CASSSTPGQKNTGELFF

j_call: TRBJ2-3
clone_size: NA
v_call: TRBV7-9
d_call: TRBD1
cdr3_nt: TGTGCCAGCAGCGGAACGCAGGGGGCCCTCAGTTTTGGCCCAACGCAGTATTTT
cdr3_aa: CASSGTQGALSFGPTQYF

j_call: TRBJ2-1
clone_size: NA
v_call: TRBV7-9
d_call: NA
cdr3_nt: TGTGCCAGCAGCCAGTCGCGGGGCAATGAGCAGTTCTTC
cdr3_aa: CASSQSRGNEQFF

j_call: TRBJ2-3
clone_size: NA
v_call: TRBV27
d_call: TRBD2
cdr3_nt: TGTGCCAGCAGTTTATTGGCTAGCGGGGGGGCCACAGATACGCAGTATTTT
cdr3_aa: CASSLLASGGATDTQYF

j_call: TRBJ1-4
clone_size: NA
v_call: TRBV11-2
d_call: TRBD1
cdr3_nt: TGTGCCAGCACCTCGACTGGACAGGGTGAAAAACTGTTTTTT
cdr3_aa: CASTSTGQGEKLFF

j_call: TRBJ1-2
clone_size: NA
v_call: TRBV7-9
d_call: TRBD1
cdr3_nt: TGTGCCAGCAGCGACTTGGACAGGGCCTATGGCTACACCTTC
cdr3_aa: CASSDLDRAYGYTF

j_call: TRBJ2-3
clone_size: NA
v_call: TRBV4-2
d_call: NA
cdr3_nt: TGTGCCAGCAGTCCAGGGGCCGATACGCAGTATTTT
cdr3_aa: CASSPGADTQYF

j_call: TRBJ1-4
clone_size: few
v_call: TRBV27
d_call: TRBD1
cdr3_nt: TGTGCCAGCAGTTTAACCCGACAGGGGGGTACTAATGAAAAACTGTTTTTT
cdr3_aa: CASSLTRQGGTNEKLFF

j_call: TRBJ2-7
clone_size: once
v_call: TRBV19
d_call: TRBD1
cdr3_nt: TGTGCCAGTAGACAGGGGGCCGGCGAGCAGTACTTC
cdr3_aa: CASRQGAGEQYF

j_call: TRBJ1-2
clone_size: NA
v_call: TRBV29-1
d_call: TRBD1
cdr3_nt: TGCAGCGTTGAGTTGGGACAGGGGGGTAATGGCTACACCTTC
cdr3_aa: CSVELGQGGNGYTF

j_call: TRBJ1-2
clone_size: NA
v_call: TRBV29-1
d_call: TRBD1
cdr3_nt: TGCAGCGCCGGGACAGGGGGGTTTGGCTACACCTTC
cdr3_aa: CSAGTGGFGYTF

j_call: TRBJ2-5
clone_size: NA
v_call: TRBV7-2
d_call: TRBD1
cdr3_nt: TGTGCCAGCAGCCCGGACAGGGGGTACCAAGAGACCCAGTACTTC
cdr3_aa: CASSPDRGYQETQYF

j_call: TRBJ2-5
clone_size: NA
v_call: TRBV28
d_call: NA
cdr3_nt: TGTGCCAGCAGTTCGTCGGGGATTGGGCAAGAGACCCAGTACTTC
cdr3_aa: CASSSSGIGQETQYF

j_call: TRBJ2-3
clone_size: NA
v_call: TRBV7-9
d_call: NA
cdr3_nt: TGTGCCAGCAGCTTAGCGCTGGCGGGTGTCACAGATACGCAGTATTTT
cdr3_aa: CASSLALAGVTDTQYF

j_call: TRBJ1-1
clone_size: NA
v_call: TRBV9
d_call: NA
cdr3_nt: TGTGCCAGCAGCGTAGCTCCAGGGAAAACTGAAGCTTTCTTT
cdr3_aa: CASSVAPGKTEAFF

j_call: TRBJ1-1
clone_size: NA
v_call: TRBV9
d_call: NA
cdr3_nt: TGTGCCAGCAGCGCCGTCAGGAACACTGAAGCTTTCTTT
cdr3_aa: CASSAVRNTEAFF

j_call: TRBJ2-3
clone_size: NA
v_call: TRBV3-1/TRBV3-2
d_call: TRBD2
cdr3_nt: TGTGCCAGCAGCCCTGGCGCTAGCGGGGGCCGTAGCACAGATACGCAGTATTTT
cdr3_aa: CASSPGASGGRSTDTQYF

j_call: TRBJ1-5
clone_size: NA
v_call: TRBV6-1
d_call: TRBD1
cdr3_nt: TGTGCCAGCAGTGCGAAATTTGACAGGGTTGGCAATCAGCCCCAGCATTTT
cdr3_aa: CASSAKFDRVGNQPQHF

j_call: TRBJ1-4
clone_size: NA
v_call: TRBV12-3/TRBV12-4
d_call: NA
cdr3_nt: TGTGCCAGCTCCAACCGGGAAAATGAAAAACTGTTTTTT
cdr3_aa: CASSNRENEKLFF

j_call: TRBJ2-7
clone_size: few
v_call: TRBV27
d_call: NA
cdr3_nt: TGTGCCAGCAGTCTGAGTCCGGGTGGCGAGCAGTACTTC
cdr3_aa: CASSLSPGGEQYF

j_call: TRBJ2-3
clone_size: NA
v_call: TRBV27
d_call: NA
cdr3_nt: TGTGCCAGCAGTGGCCTGGGGGCGGGGGACACAGATACGCAGTATTTT
cdr3_aa: CASSGLGAGDTDTQYF

j_call: TRBJ2-3
clone_size: few
v_call: TRBV10-3
d_call: NA
cdr3_nt: TGTGCCATCAGTGAGAACGGGGATACGCAGTATTTT
cdr3_aa: CAISENGDTQYF

j_call: TRBJ2-6
clone_size: NA
v_call: TRBV7-6
d_call: NA
cdr3_nt: TGTGCCAGCAGCTTAGGGGCTCTCGGGGCCAACGTCCTGACTTTC
cdr3_aa: CASSLGALGANVLTF